This T cell receptor beta chain emerged from a study of metastatic and nonmetastatic thyroid tumors. Whole-study results and caveats: Malignant thyroid tumors reportedly exceeded benign nodules significantly in TCR beta diversity, with the difference appearing in blood and tumor.

Original data processing: The study built a papillary thyroid cancer distant-metastasis classifier from CDR3 differences across clinicopathological groups. TCRdb re-processed the PCR reads through MiXCR. These V and J calls originate from TCRdb's pipeline instead of the authors' own analysis. The sample has roughly 15,000 clones, around a quarter seen once; the top ten hold 7.7%. Before thyroid surgery, none of the patients had received any treatment. Regarding this clone: Its antigen is currently unknown. A much larger clonotype is one base distant, so this may be a read error.

Material: tumor tissue. This clonotype was sampled from a female donor with papillary thyroid cancer or a benign thyroid nodule (not recorded which). Some clones in this sample may be carry-over from other donors' samples.

The CDR3 coding sequence is TGTGCCAGCAGTCTCGGGGTGCGGGATACGCAGTATTTT. Translating gives CASSLGVRDTQYF. The chain employs TRBV5-5 and TRBJ2-3; weak D call: TRBD2 (5 bases). Trimming removed 5 bases at V and 6 bases at J, with 13 bases between. This CDR3 has 13 amino acids. Germline CDR1 is SGHKS and CDR2 is YYEKEE (reference sequence). Together with reference TRBV5-5 and TRBJ2-3, the CDR3 gives the full variable domain: DAGVTQSPTHLIKTRGQQVTLRCSPISGHKSVSWYQQVLGQGPQFIFQYYEKEERGRGNFPDRFSARQFPNYSSELNVNALLLGDSALYLCASSLGVRDTQYFGPGTRLTVL.